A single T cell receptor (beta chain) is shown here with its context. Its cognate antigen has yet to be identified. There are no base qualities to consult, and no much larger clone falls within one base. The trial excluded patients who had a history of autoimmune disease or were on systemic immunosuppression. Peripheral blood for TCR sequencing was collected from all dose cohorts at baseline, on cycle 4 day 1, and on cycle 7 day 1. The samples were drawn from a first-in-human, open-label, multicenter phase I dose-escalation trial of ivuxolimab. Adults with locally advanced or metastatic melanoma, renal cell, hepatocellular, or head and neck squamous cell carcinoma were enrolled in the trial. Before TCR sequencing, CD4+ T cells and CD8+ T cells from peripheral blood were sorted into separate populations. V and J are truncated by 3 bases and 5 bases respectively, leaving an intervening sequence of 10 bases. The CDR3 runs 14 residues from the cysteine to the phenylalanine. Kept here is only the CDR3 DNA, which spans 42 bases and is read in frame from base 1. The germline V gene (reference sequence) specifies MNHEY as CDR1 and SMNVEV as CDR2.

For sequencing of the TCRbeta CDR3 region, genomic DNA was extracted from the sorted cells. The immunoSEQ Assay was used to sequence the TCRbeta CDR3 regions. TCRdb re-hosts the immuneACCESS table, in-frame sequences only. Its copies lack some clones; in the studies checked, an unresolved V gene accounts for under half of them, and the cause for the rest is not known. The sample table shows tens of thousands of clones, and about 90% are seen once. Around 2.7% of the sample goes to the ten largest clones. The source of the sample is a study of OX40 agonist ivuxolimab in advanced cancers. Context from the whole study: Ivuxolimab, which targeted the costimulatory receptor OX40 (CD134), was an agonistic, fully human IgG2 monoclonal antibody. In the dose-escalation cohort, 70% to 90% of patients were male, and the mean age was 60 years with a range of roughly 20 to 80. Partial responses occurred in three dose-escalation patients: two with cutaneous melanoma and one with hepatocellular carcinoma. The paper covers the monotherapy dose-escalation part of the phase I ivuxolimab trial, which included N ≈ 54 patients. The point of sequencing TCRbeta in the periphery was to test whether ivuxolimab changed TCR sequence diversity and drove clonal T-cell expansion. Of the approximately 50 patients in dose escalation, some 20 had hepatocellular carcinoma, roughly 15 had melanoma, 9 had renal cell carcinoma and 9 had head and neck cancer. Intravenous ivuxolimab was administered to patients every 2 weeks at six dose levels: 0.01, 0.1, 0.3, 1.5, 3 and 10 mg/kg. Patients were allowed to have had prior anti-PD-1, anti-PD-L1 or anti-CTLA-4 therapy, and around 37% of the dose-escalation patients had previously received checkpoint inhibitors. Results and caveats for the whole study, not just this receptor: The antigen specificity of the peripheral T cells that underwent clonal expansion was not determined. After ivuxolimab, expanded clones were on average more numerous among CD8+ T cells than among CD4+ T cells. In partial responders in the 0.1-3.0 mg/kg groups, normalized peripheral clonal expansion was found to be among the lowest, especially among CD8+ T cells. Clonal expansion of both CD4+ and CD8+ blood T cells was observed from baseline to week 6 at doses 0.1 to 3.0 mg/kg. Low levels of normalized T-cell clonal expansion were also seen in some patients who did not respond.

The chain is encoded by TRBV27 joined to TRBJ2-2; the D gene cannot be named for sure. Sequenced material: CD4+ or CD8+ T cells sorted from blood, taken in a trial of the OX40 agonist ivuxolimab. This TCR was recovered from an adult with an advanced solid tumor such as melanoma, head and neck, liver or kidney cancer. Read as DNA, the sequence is TGTGCCAGCAGTTTGAGGACCGGGACCGGGGAGCTGTTTTTT. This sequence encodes CASSLRTGTGELFF.